This T cell receptor beta chain came from a study of graft-versus-host responses after intestinal transplantation. For the study at large: Grafts that recipients had were multivisceral, liver-intestinal, or isolated intestinal transplants. Anti-thymocyte globulin was used for induction in all recipients, who then took tacrolimus and steroids for roughly three years.

Investigators plated approximately 200,000 CFSE-labeled responder cells together with approximately 200,000 irradiated stimulator cells labeled with violet dye. Sequenced by immunoSEQ multiplex PCR; TCRdb stores in-frame clones only, minus some. The top ten hold around 2.8% of the sample, which has under 15,000 clones, around 30% seen once. In this sample, this clone is medium-sized (0.01 to 0.1%). Germline trimming cut 4 bases from V and 4 bases from J; bases unmatched to any gene: 7. Germline lookup yields CDR1 SGHRS and CDR2 YFSETQ. The CDR3 length is 14 residues. Sequences were derived from alloreactive CD8+ T cells from a mixed lymphocyte reaction culture, sampled before intestinal transplant. The subset here: CFSE-low proliferating T cells sorted from approximately six-day pre-transplant mixed lymphocyte reaction (GvH or HvG direction). This receptor was taken from a human patient who received an intestinal transplant. The chain links TRBV5-1 to TRBJ2-7; 8 nucleotides match TRBD2. The CDR3 protein is CASSPSGRAYEQYF. The CDR3 bases are TGCGCCAGCAGCCCTTCCGGGAGGGCTTACGAGCAGTACTTC.